The 23 T cell receptor beta chains listed next were all sequenced from one sample in a study of blood T cell repertoires in COVID-19. This table comes from immunoSEQ multiplex PCR, and its TCRdb copy is limited to in-frame clones, with some not included. Of approximately 190,000 clones in the sample, approximately 82% are singletons; the top ten hold around 5.5%. The sample consisted of PBMCs or T cells enriched from blood (not recorded which). All receptors derive from an older woman with acute COVID-19.

The J gene is TRBJ1-2, the V gene TRBV5-1; 11 bases are shared with TRBD1. This CDR3 region has 15 residues. Germline lookup yields CDR1 SGHRS and CDR2 YFSETQ. Trimming at V came to 4 bases and at J to 3 bases, leaving 5 bases not matched to a gene. The DNA of the CDR3 is TGCGCCAGCAGCGCCGGACAGGGGGCTTACTATGGCTACACCTTC. Its translation: CASSAGQGAYYGYTF.

The chain couples TRBV18 to TRBJ1-1; 12 bases match TRBD1. Looked up from germline, CDR1 is KGHSH and CDR2 is LQKENI. This CDR3 has 17 residues. J lost 5 bases, V lost 3 bases, and 10 bases had no gene match. The CDR3 nucleotides are TGTGCCAGCTCACCCAGTCCCGGGACAGGGGGCGGTACTGAAGCTTTCTTT. Translating it yields CASSPSPGTGGGTEAFF.

This chain links TRBV24-1 with TRBJ2-3; tentatively, D is TRBD2 (7 bases). The CDR3 runs 16 residues. Germline CDR1 is KGHDR and CDR2 is SFDVKD. The germline V and J ends were trimmed by 2 bases and 3 bases, with 14 bases remaining between them. The CDR3 reads CATSDWGGAWTDTQYF. The CDR3 bases are TGTGCCACCAGTGATTGGGGGGGGGCCTGGACAGATACGCAGTATTTT.

The V and J genes are TRBV3-1 (or the pseudogene TRBV3-2) and TRBJ1-1; 9 nucleotides agree with TRBD1. The CDR3 spans 14 residues. V shed 7 bases, J shed 8 bases, and the junction held 11 bases outside the gene matches. Per the germline V gene, CDR1 is LGHDT and CDR2 is YNNKEL (reference sequence). The CDR3, as DNA: TGTGCCAGCACCCCAGAGGGGGGACAGGGAGAAGCTTTCTTT. Translated: CASTPEGGQGEAFF.

This chain connects TRBV5-5 to TRBJ2-3, with 10 bases aligning to TRBD2. Trimming at V came to 4 bases and at J to 6 bases, leaving 11 bases not matched to a gene. Germline CDR1 is SGHKS and CDR2 is YYEKEE (reference sequence). CDR3 length: 16 residues. DNA of the CDR3: TGTGCCAGCAGCCCGCTAAGGCTAGCGGGGGTGGATACGCAGTATTTT. Translating it yields CASSPLRLAGVDTQYF.

The chain recombines TRBV11-2 with TRBJ2-1; TRBD2 aligns across 11 bases. Germline CDR1 is SGHAT and CDR2 is FQNNGV. V lost 5 bases and J lost 6; bases outside the gene matches: 9. The CDR3 is made up of 16 amino acids. CDR3 in DNA: TGTGCCAGCAGCCCGATAGCGGGAGGGCCATTCAATGAGCAGTTCTTC. Its translation is CASSPIAGGPFNEQFF.

The V call is TRBV7-9, the J call TRBJ2-7, with D perhaps matching TRBD1 (6 bases). V was cut by 5 bases and J by 9 bases, with 23 bases left in between. The CDR3 runs to 15 residues. CDR1 and CDR2 from the germline V gene are SEHNR and FQNEAQ (reference sequence). Here the CDR3 reads CASSATRTAPLWQYV. The CDR3 DNA reads as TGTGCCAGCAGCGCGACGCGGACAGCCCCCCTGTGGCAGTACGTC.

The chain is built from TRBV7-9 and TRBJ2-5; TRBD2 matches 7 bases. The CDR3 covers 16 residues. Trimming at V came to 1 base and at J to 1 base, leaving 6 bases not matched to a gene. The germline gives CDR1 SEHNR, CDR2 FQNEAQ (reference sequence). This CDR3 is CASSLGAGVTQETQYF. The CDR3 DNA reads as TGTGCCAGCAGCTTAGGCGCGGGGGTCACCCAAGAGACCCAGTACTTC.

J is TRBJ2-7 and V is TRBV27; a weak D match, TRBD1 (6 bases). Germline loops: CDR1 MNHEY, CDR2 SMNVEV (reference sequence). Trimming took 6 bases from V and 6 from J, leaving 12 bases between them. The CDR3 covers 12 residues. In DNA form, the CDR3 reads TGTGCCAGCAGCCAACAGGGATCCGAGCAGTACTTC. Translated: CASSQQGSEQYF.

The chain carries TRBV7-9 and TRBJ1-1; 9 bases agree with TRBD1. This CDR3 spans 12 amino acids. The V segment lost 10 bases and the J segment 10 bases; nucleotides outside the gene matches: 10. CDR1 and CDR2 (germline): SEHNR, FQNEAQ (reference sequence). CDR3 sequence: CATGQGRKGAFF. In DNA, the CDR3 is TGTGCCACCGGACAGGGGAGGAAGGGAGCTTTCTTT.

This clone was recorded many times. The chain combines TRBV25-1 with TRBJ2-3, with 8 positions matching TRBD2. With 3 bases clipped from V and 1 base from J, the junction kept 0 bases outside the gene matches. CDR3 size: 14 residues. Germline CDR1 is MGHDK and CDR2 is SYGVNS. In DNA, the CDR3 is TGTGCCAGCAGTGAGGGACTAGGCACAGATACGCAGTATTTT. It is translated as CASSEGLGTDTQYF.

The rearrangement joins TRBV6-1 to TRBJ1-1; D is undetermined. The germline V and J ends were trimmed by 4 bases and 1 base, with 19 bases remaining between them. This CDR3 spans 17 amino acids. Germline V gives CDR1 MNHNS, CDR2 SASEGT. The CDR3 loop reads CASSGLVGVNKNTEAFF. The CDR3 DNA is TGTGCCAGCAGTGGGTTGGTGGGAGTAAACAAGAACACTGAAGCTTTCTTT.

V is TRBV5-1 and J is TRBJ1-1, with TRBD1 identical over 11 bases. The V gene end was trimmed by 4 bases and the J gene end by 1 base; junction bases not matched to a gene: 3. The CDR3 has 15 amino acids. Germline assignment: CDR1 SGHRS and CDR2 YFSETQ. CDR3 sequence: CASSRGQGANTEAFF. The DNA of the CDR3 is TGCGCCAGCAGCCGTGGACAGGGGGCGAACACTGAAGCTTTCTTT.

The gene calls are TRBV12-3 or TRBV12-4 and TRBJ2-7; no firm D call. The CDR3 sequence is 13 residues long. V lost 6 bases to trimming and J lost 1 base, with 10 bases between them. In DNA form, the CDR3 reads TGTGCCAGCAGGGTGGCGGAATCCTACGAGCAGTACTTC. Its protein is CASRVAESYEQYF.

This chain links TRBV29-1 with TRBJ2-2; D uncertain. V shed 8 bases and J shed 3 bases, with 13 bases lying between them. This CDR3 is 13 amino acids long. Germline V lookup: CDR1 SQVTM, CDR2 ANQGSEA. The CDR3 here is CSTKKMDTGELFF. CDR3 sequence (DNA): TGCAGCACAAAAAAGATGGACACCGGGGAGCTGTTTTTT.

The chain recombines TRBV5-1 with TRBJ2-1, with TRBD2 identical over 8 bases. The junction had 9 bases not matched to a gene; V was cut back by 3 bases and J by 1 base. This CDR3 has 17 amino acids. Germline V gene data show CDR1 as SGHRS and CDR2 as YFSETQ. The CDR3 DNA follows: TGCGCCAGCAGCTGGACGGCTAGCGGGTCTTCCTACAATGAGCAGTTCTTC. Residues: CASSWTASGSSYNEQFF.

V usage is TRBV5-6 and J usage is TRBJ1-3; 8 nucleotides agree with TRBD1. J lost 3 bases, V lost 4 bases, and 6 bases had no gene match. CDR3 length equals 15 residues. Per germline, CDR1 SGHDT and CDR2 YYEEEE. The CDR3 region has the DNA TGTGCCAGCAGCAACCTGGACAGGGTTGGAAACACCATATATTTT. This gives the protein CASSNLDRVGNTIYF.

The chain joins TRBV19 to TRBJ2-2; TRBD2 agrees at 14 bases. In germline, CDR1 is LNHDA, CDR2 SQIVND (reference sequence). With 5 bases clipped from V and 8 bases from J, the junction kept 10 bases outside the gene matches. The CDR3 has 17 residues. The CDR3 region is CASSSQGLAGGFGELFF. CDR3 bases: TGTGCCAGTAGTTCCCAAGGACTAGCGGGAGGATTTGGGGAGCTGTTTTTT.

V and J are TRBV4-1 and TRBJ2-5; TRBD2 is a possible D gene (5 bases). Deletions cut 6 bases from V and 1 base from J, with 12 bases between. Looked up from germline, CDR1 is MGHRA and CDR2 is YSYEKL. The CDR3 is made up of 14 amino acids. This CDR3 reads CASSGRLAQETQYF. CDR3 coding DNA: TGCGCCAGCAGTGGGAGACTGGCCCAAGAGACCCAGTACTTC.

The chain links TRBV6-1 to TRBJ1-4; D is undetermined. CDR1 is MNHNS, CDR2 SASEGT, per germline. V lost 2 bases and J 2 bases, leaving 6 bases between the germline ends. This CDR3 is 14 amino acids long. The CDR3 sequence: CASSEWETNEKLFF. As DNA, the CDR3 is TGTGCCAGCAGTGAATGGGAGACTAATGAAAAACTGTTTTTT.

The V and J genes are TRBV9 and TRBJ2-7, with D hard to call. The CDR3 totals 14 residues. CDR1 and CDR2 from the germline V gene are SGDLS and YYNGEE. Trimming took off 0 bases at V and 2 bases at J, with 9 bases between the two ends. This CDR3 reads CASSVVAVAYEQYF. The CDR3 DNA is TGTGCCAGCAGCGTAGTGGCGGTGGCCTACGAGCAGTACTTC.

This clone appeared a few times. This chain connects TRBV19 to TRBJ2-1; 11 nucleotides line up with TRBD2. From germline, CDR1 is LNHDA and CDR2 SQIVND (reference sequence). V gave up 9 bases and J gave up 9 bases; unmatched junction bases: 10. This CDR3 is 14 amino acids long. CDR3 sequence (DNA): TGTGCCAGCCGCAGTAGCGGGAGGGCCGTTGAGCAGTTCTTC. Translated: CASRSSGRAVEQFF.

This rearrangement joins TRBV5-5 to TRBJ2-7; TRBD2 aligns across 15 bases. V lost 3 bases, J lost 6 bases, and 4 bases stayed unmatched. The CDR3 covers 15 residues. Germline V gives CDR1 SGHKS, CDR2 YYEKEE (reference sequence). The CDR3 DNA sequence: TGTGCCAGCAGCTGGGGACTAGCGGGGGGACTCGAGCAGTACGTC. Residues: CASSWGLAGGLEQYV.